This passage covers 20 T cell receptor beta chains from one sample sequenced in a study of T cells in Graves' hyperthyroidism and ophthalmopathy. RNA transcripts gave rise to amplified TCR beta CDR3 regions. A first-round RT-PCR of the TCR CDR3 used the HTBI primer set. TCRdb recomputed calls from the multiplex PCR reads with MiXCR, one row per CDR3 protein. The top ten hold less than 30% of the sample, which has around 540,000 distinct CDR3 sequences, about 15% seen once. Specimen: blood. Receptors originate from a woman aged 25 to 39 with Graves' ophthalmopathy.

Points on this clonotype: Since a much larger clone is just one base distant, this may be a read error. This chain uses TRBV12-3 or TRBV12-4 with TRBJ1-2; unclear D gene. This CDR3 contains 11 residues. Trimming took off 6 bases at V and 2 bases at J, with 4 bases between the two ends. The CDR3 sequence is CASRQNYGYTF. The DNA for the CDR3 is TGTGCCAGCAGACAGAACTATGGCTACACCTTC.

This clonotype was seen many times. The chain combines TRBV3-1 with TRBJ2-7; no clear D gene. The V end lost 1 base, the J end lost 2 bases, and 6 bases lay between the germline ends. This CDR3 contains 13 residues. The germline CDR1 and CDR2 sequences are LGHDT and YNNKEL (reference sequence). For the CDR3, the DNA is TGTGCCAGCAGCCAAGTTATGACCTACGAGCAGTACTTC. Its protein product is CASSQVMTYEQYF.

This chain uses TRBV27 with TRBJ1-1; D possibly corresponds to TRBD1 (5 bases). Germline V gene sequence: CDR1 MNHEY, CDR2 SMNVEV (reference sequence). The CDR3 length is 15 residues. V was cut by 5 bases and J by 3 bases, with 16 bases left in between. The CDR3 region has the DNA TGTGCCAGCAGTCTACATCGCGGGGGATACACTGAAGCTTTCTTT. As protein: CASSLHRGGYTEAFF.

Ten or more counts support this clonotype. The rearrangement uses TRBV5-5 and TRBJ2-7; TRBD2 agrees at 9 bases. This CDR3 is built from 16 residues. V shed 4 bases, J shed 3 bases, and the junction held 11 bases outside the gene matches. The V gene's germline CDR1 is SGHKS and CDR2 YYEKEE (reference sequence). CDR3 region: CASSDWTSAINYEQYF. DNA of the CDR3: TGTGCCAGCAGCGACTGGACTAGCGCCATTAACTACGAGCAGTACTTC.

This clonotype came up a few times. This chain joins TRBV20-1 and TRBJ1-1; D perhaps matches TRBD1 (6 bases). Per germline, CDR1 DFQATT and CDR2 SNEGSKA (reference sequence). The CDR3 has 16 amino acids. Trimming took off 0 bases at V and 4 bases at J, with 18 bases between the two ends. CDR3 DNA: TGCAGTGCTAGAGAGGGGGCAGGGCGGAGAAGCACTGAAGCTTTCTTT. Its protein is CSAREGAGRRSTEAFF.

This clonotype occurred a few times. This rearrangement joins TRBV9 to TRBJ1-5; D gene unclear. Per the germline V gene, CDR1 is SGDLS and CDR2 is YYNGEE. This CDR3 region has 13 residues. V was clipped by 3 bases and J by 4 bases, with 8 bases between them. The CDR3 loop reads CASSALLNQPQHF. CDR3 nucleotides: TGTGCCAGCAGCGCCCTCCTAAATCAGCCCCAGCATTTT. The whole variable domain, remainder taken from reference TRBV9 and TRBJ1-5, is DSGVTQTPKHLITATGQRVTLRCSPRSGDLSVYWYQQSLDQGLQFLIQYYNGEERAKGNILERFSAQQFPDLHSELNLSSLELGDSALYFCASSALLNQPQHFGDGTRLSIL.

The chain employs TRBV4-3 and TRBJ2-2, with a tentative D call TRBD2 (6 bases). The length of the CDR3 is 16 residues. CDR1 and CDR2 (germline): LGHNA, YSLEER. V dropped 4 bases and J dropped 3 bases, with 15 bases sitting between them. In nucleotides, the CDR3 is TGCGCCAGCAGCCTTGAGGCGGGGTGGGACACCGGGGAGCTGTTTTTT. This sequence encodes CASSLEAGWDTGELFF.

This clonotype came up a few times. V and J are TRBV9 and TRBJ2-7; TRBD2 aligns across 7 bases. CDR1 is SGDLS, CDR2 YYNGEE, per germline. Trimming at V came to 3 bases and at J to 6 bases, leaving 9 bases not matched to a gene. CDR3 size: 14 residues. In nucleotides, the CDR3 is TGTGCCAGCAGCGGCATTACTAGCGCCGGCGAGCAGTACTTC. Its protein is CASSGITSAGEQYF.

This clonotype was detected ten times or more. The chain joins TRBV18 to TRBJ2-1; D possibly corresponds to TRBD2 (6 bases). The length of the CDR3 is 14 residues. Trimming took 2 bases from V and 5 from J, leaving 10 bases between them. Germline CDR1 reads KGHSH; CDR2 reads LQKENI. CDR3 coding DNA: TGTGCCAGCTCACCAGGAGGGTTAAACAATGAGCAGTTCTTC. As protein: CASSPGGLNNEQFF.

This clonotype appeared many times. V gene TRBV2 combines with J gene TRBJ2-5; D is uncertain. There are 11 residues in the CDR3. Germline CDR1 reads SNHLY; CDR2 reads FYNNEI. V gave up 4 bases and J gave up 3 bases, with 3 bases separating them. CDR3 coding DNA: TGTGCCAGCAGTGCAAAAGAGACCCAGTACTTC. As protein: CASSAKETQYF.

The table lists this clonotype with many counts. V is TRBV14 and J is TRBJ2-7; D perhaps matches TRBD2 (7 bases). Per the germline V gene, CDR1 is SGHDN and CDR2 is FVKESK. This CDR3 is built from 15 residues. The V and J ends lost 2 bases and 5 bases respectively, with 16 bases between them. CDR3 in DNA: TGTGCCAGCAGCCAAATTCTCGGGGGGCGGAACGAGCAGTACTTC. Translated, it gives CASSQILGGRNEQYF.

This clonotype was found many times. This sequence joins TRBV12-3 or TRBV12-4 and TRBJ2-3, with D unclear. V lost 7 bases to trimming and J lost 8 bases, with 13 bases between them. The CDR3 extends over 12 amino acids. The CDR3 loop is CASTSPGSTQYF. The CDR3 DNA is TGTGCCAGCACTTCACCCGGTAGTACGCAGTATTTT.

This clonotype was picked up a small number of times. This chain connects TRBV10-3 to TRBJ1-1, with 10 bases matching TRBD1. V lost 10 bases to trimming and J lost 3 bases; unmatched junction nucleotides: 5. Germline assignment: CDR1 ENHRY and CDR2 SYGVKD. This CDR3 spans 13 amino acids. CDR3 in DNA: TGTGCCACTATGACAGGGGGCCACACTGAAGCTTTCTTT. The encoded protein is CATMTGGHTEAFF.

Worth noting for this clonotype: This may be a read error: a much more frequent sequence differs by one nucleotide. This sequence joins TRBV18 and TRBJ1-5; 7 bases agree with TRBD1. The germline gives CDR1 KGHSH, CDR2 LQKENI. The ends lost 0 bases at V and 1 base at J; junction bases unmatched: 3. The CDR3 has 16 amino acids. The CDR3: CASSPPTGLSNQPQHF. DNA for the CDR3: TGTGCCAGCTCACCACCGACAGGGCTCAGCAATCAGCCCCAGCATTTT.

This clonotype was counted at least ten times. The chain combines TRBV20-1 with TRBJ2-7; tentatively, D is TRBD2 (6 bases). V was trimmed by 2 bases and J by 4 bases, leaving 15 bases between them. The CDR3 has 14 amino acids. CDR1 is DFQATT, CDR2 SNEGSKA, per germline (reference sequence). CDR3 sequence reads: CSARSPTRFYEQYF. The DNA for the CDR3 is TGCAGTGCTAGATCCCCGACTAGATTTTACGAGCAGTACTTC.

This clonotype has ten or more counts. The CDR3 here is CASSREKVNEQFF. The CDR3 nucleotides read TGTGCCAGCAGCCGAGAAAAAGTTAATGAGCAGTTCTTC. This rearrangement joins TRBV7-2 to TRBJ2-1, with no clear D. Trimming left V 5 bases short and J 7 bases short, with 12 bases between. CDR3 length equals 13 residues. Germline lookup yields CDR1 SGHTA and CDR2 FQGNSA.

Many counts were recorded for this clonotype. This chain connects TRBV3-1 to TRBJ2-5; 12 bases line up with TRBD2. V lost 5 bases to trimming and J lost 4 bases; unmatched junction nucleotides: 5. The germline V gene has CDR1 LGHDT and CDR2 YNNKEL (reference sequence). CDR3 length: 15 amino acids. In DNA, the CDR3 is TGTGCCAGCAGCTCGACTAGCGGGAGAGCAGAGACCCAGTACTTC. Protein sequence: CASSSTSGRAETQYF.

The rearrangement joins TRBV9 to TRBJ2-2, with D possibly matching TRBD2 (6 bases). This CDR3 spans 14 amino acids. CDR1 and CDR2 from the germline V gene are SGDLS and YYNGEE. V gave up 7 bases and J gave up 5 bases, with 15 bases separating them. DNA of the CDR3: TGTGCCAGCGAAACTAGCCTAGGAACCGGGGAGCTGTTTTTT. Translation gives CASETSLGTGELFF. The entire variable domain, with the rest obtained from reference TRBV9 and TRBJ2-2, is as follows: DSGVTQTPKHLITATGQRVTLRCSPRSGDLSVYWYQQSLDQGLQFLIQYYNGEERAKGNILERFSAQQFPDLHSELNLSSLELGDSALYFCASETSLGTGELFFGEGSRLTVL.

This clonotype was seen a few times. This rearrangement joins TRBV6-2 or TRBV6-3 to TRBJ2-5; no reliable D call. There are 12 residues in the CDR3. V lost 2 bases and J 4 bases, leaving 5 bases between the germline ends. CDR1 and CDR2 from the germline V gene are MNHEY and SVGEGT. In DNA, the CDR3 is TGTGCCAGCAGTTACCCTATAGAGACCCAGTACTTC. Its translation: CASSYPIETQYF.

This clonotype was observed many times. CDR3 region: CASSPIAGGAGETQYF. CDR3 coding DNA: TGTGCCAGCTCACCGATAGCGGGAGGTGCTGGAGAGACCCAGTACTTC. This sequence joins TRBV18 and TRBJ2-5, with 10 bases lining up with TRBD2. CDR1 is KGHSH, CDR2 LQKENI, per germline. CDR3 length: 16 amino acids. The junction had 8 bases not matched to a gene; V was cut back by 3 bases and J by 4 bases. Complete variable domain (other parts from reference TRBV18 and TRBJ2-5): NAGVMQNPRHLVRRRGQEARLRCSPMKGHSHVYWYRQLPEEGLKFMVYLQKENIIDESGMPKERFSAEFPKEGPSILRIQQVVRGDSAAYFCASSPIAGGAGETQYFGPGTRLLVL.